The clone carrying this T cell receptor beta chain has only a few counts. The antigen is unknown. The data were taken from a study of T cell repertoires in cytomegalovirus infection. The germline V gene has CDR1 DFQATT and CDR2 SNEGSKA (reference sequence). CDR3 size: 13 residues. V was cut by 0 bases and J by 2 bases, with 8 bases left in between. TCRdb re-called the reads with MiXCR, one entry per CDR3 protein. The sample lists 750,000 to 900,000 distinct CDR3 sequences, 25% to 30% occurring once. The sequenced sample was cultured CD8+ T cells from PBMCs, obtained from culture after CMV antigen stimulation. This clonotype was obtained from a human donor in good health (CMV status not recorded). Some clones in this sample may be carry-over from other donors' samples. The gene calls are TRBV20-1 and TRBJ2-7; no firm D call. Written as DNA, the CDR3 is TGCAGTGCTAGAGATCTTACGGCCTACGAGCAGTACGTC. Translated, it gives CSARDLTAYEQYV.